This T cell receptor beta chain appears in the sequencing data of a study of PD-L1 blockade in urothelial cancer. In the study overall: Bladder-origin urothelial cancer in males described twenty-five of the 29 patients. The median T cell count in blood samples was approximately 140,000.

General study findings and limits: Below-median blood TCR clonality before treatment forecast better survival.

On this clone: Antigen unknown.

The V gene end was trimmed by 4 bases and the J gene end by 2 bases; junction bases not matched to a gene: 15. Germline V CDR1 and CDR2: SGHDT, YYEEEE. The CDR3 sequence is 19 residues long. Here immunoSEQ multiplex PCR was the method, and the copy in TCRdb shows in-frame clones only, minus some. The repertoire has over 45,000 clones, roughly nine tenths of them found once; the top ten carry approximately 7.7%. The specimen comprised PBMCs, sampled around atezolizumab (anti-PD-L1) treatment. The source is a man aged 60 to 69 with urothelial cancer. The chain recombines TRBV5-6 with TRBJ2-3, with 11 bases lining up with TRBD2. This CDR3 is CASSRAGLAEPRATDTQYF. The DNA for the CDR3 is TGTGCCAGCAGCCGGGCGGGACTAGCGGAACCCAGGGCCACAGATACGCAGTATTTT. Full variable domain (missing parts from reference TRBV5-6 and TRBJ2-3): DAGVTQSPTHLIKTRGQQVTLRCSPKSGHDTVSWYQQALGQGPQFIFQYYEEEERQRGNFPDRFSGHQFPNYSSELNVNALLLGDSALYLCASSRAGLAEPRATDTQYFGPGTRLTVL.